These 27 T cell receptor beta chains came from one sample sequenced in a study of blood T cell repertoires in COVID-19. This table comes from immunoSEQ multiplex PCR, and its TCRdb copy is limited to in-frame clones, with some not included. The sample records 150,000 to 190,000 clones, around four fifths being singletons. Sequences were obtained from peripheral blood. Receptor source: a woman aged 80 or over with acute or convalescent COVID-19.

The chain has TRBV30 and TRBJ1-1; 8 bases map to TRBD1. Germline V gene data show CDR1 as GTSNPN and CDR2 as SVGIG (reference sequence). With 2 bases clipped from V and 0 bases from J, the junction kept 8 bases outside the gene matches. CDR3 length: 16 residues. DNA for the CDR3: TGTGCCTGGAGTCCAGGGGGCGCGGGCATGAACACTGAAGCTTTCTTT. It translates to CAWSPGGAGMNTEAFF.

This chain joins TRBV5-1 and TRBJ2-2; a weak D match, TRBD1 (7 bases). The CDR3 length is 16 residues. Germline V gene lookup returns CDR1 SGHRS and CDR2 YFSETQ. Trimming took 4 bases from V and 4 from J, leaving 17 bases between them. As DNA, the CDR3 is TGCGCCAGCAGCCTTAGGGGGGACAGTTCCACCGGGGAGCTGTTTTTT. This gives the protein CASSLRGDSSTGELFF.

This clone was picked up one time. V is TRBV6-6 and J is TRBJ2-7, with TRBD1 identical over 8 bases. The trim removed 2 bases at V and 6 bases at J, leaving 3 bases unmatched. There are 13 residues in the CDR3. Germline V CDR1 and CDR2: MNHNY, SVGAGI (reference sequence). The CDR3 DNA sequence: TGTGCCAGCAGTTACGGACAGGGCCTCGAGCAGTACTTC. It codes for CASSYGQGLEQYF.

The CDR3 DNA is TGTGCCAGCAGTTCCACGGCAGGGACCTACGAGCAGTACTTC. This codes for CASSSTAGTYEQYF. This chain joins TRBV27 and TRBJ2-7, with a tentative D call TRBD1 (5 bases). The germline V and J ends were trimmed by 4 bases and 2 bases, with 12 bases remaining between them. Germline CDR1 reads MNHEY; CDR2 reads SMNVEV (reference sequence). The CDR3 length is 14 residues.

In this sample, this clone turned up a few times. V and J are TRBV27 and TRBJ1-1, with D maybe TRBD1 (6 bases). Germline V gene lookup returns CDR1 MNHEY and CDR2 SMNVEV (reference sequence). The ends were cut back, 6 bases at V and 4 bases at J, with 12 bases in the middle. The CDR3 sequence is 13 residues long. Here the CDR3 reads CASSHRASTEAFF. CDR3 nucleotides: TGTGCCAGCAGCCACAGGGCTTCCACTGAAGCTTTCTTT.

The genes are TRBV4-1 and TRBJ1-3, with D unresolved. The CDR3 totals 15 residues. V was pared by 1 base and J by 4 bases, with 11 bases between. Germline CDR1 and CDR2: MGHRA and YSYEKL. In nucleotides, the CDR3 is TGCGCCAGCAGCCAAGGAAGGGAGCAAGGAAACACCATATATTTT. It codes for CASSQGREQGNTIYF.

The V gene is TRBV5-4, the J gene TRBJ2-1; TRBD2 agrees at 7 bases. Germline values: CDR1 SGHNT, CDR2 YYREEE (reference sequence). V lost 3 bases to trimming and J lost 6 bases; unmatched junction nucleotides: 12. This CDR3 spans 16 amino acids. CDR3: CASSSRGELGTNEQFF. The CDR3 nucleotides are TGTGCCAGCAGCTCCCGGGGGGAGTTGGGTACCAATGAGCAGTTCTTC.

V usage is TRBV7-2 and J usage is TRBJ2-7; D unclear. The V end was cut by 2 bases, the J end by 4 bases, with 6 bases between. CDR1 is SGHTA and CDR2 is FQGNSA in the germline V gene. There are 12 residues in the CDR3. As DNA, the CDR3 is TGTGCCAGCAGCTTATTCGGGTACGAGCAGTACTTC. This codes for CASSLFGYEQYF.

The chain has TRBV10-2 and TRBJ1-5; D unclear. The V end was cut by 7 bases, the J end by 0 bases, with 7 bases between. Germline CDR1 reads WSHSY; CDR2 reads SAAADI. The CDR3 spans 13 residues. CDR3 protein: CASTDYSNQPQHF. The CDR3 DNA is TGCGCCAGCACAGACTATAGCAATCAGCCCCAGCATTTT.

This chain connects TRBV12-3 or TRBV12-4 to TRBJ1-2; D call uncertain. The CDR3 is made up of 11 amino acids. Trimming removed 6 bases at V and 10 bases at J, with 12 bases between. DNA for the CDR3: TGTGCCAGCAGCGGAAGGAGGGACTACACCTTC. This codes for CASSGRRDYTF.

This CDR3 reads CASRLDGDYGYTF. DNA for the CDR3: TGTGCCAGCAGGCTAGACGGTGACTATGGCTACACCTTC. This chain joins TRBV6-5 and TRBJ1-2; no definite D call. The CDR3 loop spans 13 amino acids. Between the trimmed V and J ends, which lost 6 bases and 3 bases, there was a span of 11 bases. CDR1 is MNHEY, CDR2 SVGAGI, per germline.

The rearrangement uses TRBV29-1 and TRBJ2-5; D may be TRBD2 (6 bases). Trimming removed 7 bases at V and 4 bases at J, with 16 bases between. The CDR3 consists of 13 residues. CDR1 and CDR2 from the germline V gene are SQVTM and ANQGSEA. CDR3 region: CSASPDYGETQYF. The CDR3 DNA sequence: TGCAGCGCCTCCCCGGACTATGGAGAGACCCAGTACTTC.

V gene TRBV14 combines with J gene TRBJ2-1, with D maybe TRBD1 (6 bases). V lost 1 base to trimming and J lost 0 bases, with 13 bases between them. Germline V CDR1 and CDR2: SGHDN, FVKESK. This CDR3 is 17 amino acids long. CDR3 in DNA: TGTGCCAGCAGCCAAGCCCCGTCCAGGGGCTCCTACAATGAGCAGTTCTTC. It codes for CASSQAPSRGSYNEQFF.

This clone showed up just once. The chain has TRBV7-6 and TRBJ2-1; no firm D call. Trimming pared 1 base from V and 7 bases from J, leaving 8 bases between. The germline CDR1 and CDR2 sequences are SGHVS and FNYEAQ. The CDR3 runs 13 residues. CDR3 nucleotide sequence: TGTGCCAGCAGCTTAGGATTCAGTAATGAGCAGTTCTTC. Translating it yields CASSLGFSNEQFF.

V is TRBV2 and J is TRBJ1-1; 8 nucleotides agree with TRBD1. V shed 4 bases and J 1 base; nucleotides not matched to a gene: 8. This CDR3 comprises 16 residues. Per the germline V gene, CDR1 is SNHLY and CDR2 is FYNNEI. The CDR3 protein is CASSGQSGTGNTEAFF. CDR3 DNA sequence: TGTGCCAGCAGTGGGCAATCCGGGACAGGGAACACTGAAGCTTTCTTT.

The chain uses TRBV30 and TRBJ2-3, with D tentatively TRBD2 (5 bases). V was trimmed by 2 bases and J by 1 base, leaving 25 bases between them. The CDR3 has 19 amino acids. Per the germline V gene, CDR1 is GTSNPN and CDR2 is SVGIG (reference sequence). CDR3 protein: CAWSSNPHYSAGRTDTQYF. For the CDR3, the DNA is TGTGCCTGGAGTTCAAACCCACACTATAGCGCGGGCCGCACAGATACGCAGTATTTT.

This clone came up a few times. Compared with germline, one end of the junction differs, possibly owing to a read error. The chain uses TRBV6-1 and TRBJ1-2, with D maybe TRBD1 (6 bases). CDR3 size: 13 residues. Germline V gives CDR1 MNHNS, CDR2 SASEGT. CDR3 residues: CASSEANRDGYTF. As DNA, the CDR3 is TGTGCCAGCAGCGAAGCTAACAGGGATGGCTACACCTTC.

The chain recombines TRBV7-2 with TRBJ2-2; 8 bases agree with TRBD1. Per the germline V gene, CDR1 is SGHTA and CDR2 is FQGNSA. The J segment lost 5 bases and the V segment lost 6 bases, leaving 11 bases of the junction unmatched. This CDR3 is 16 amino acids long. The CDR3 sequence is CASSPQGGDFTGELFF. CDR3 DNA: TGTGCCAGCAGTCCACAGGGGGGTGACTTTACCGGGGAGCTGTTTTTT.

In this sample, this clone turned up once. The chain uses TRBV7-3 and TRBJ1-5; D gene uncertain. Trimming took off 3 bases at V and 4 bases at J, with 7 bases between the two ends. The V gene's germline CDR1 is SGHTA and CDR2 FQGTGA. The CDR3 has 13 residues. CDR3 coding DNA: TGTGCCAGCAGCTTCGGGAGAAATCAGCCCCAGCATTTT. Its protein is CASSFGRNQPQHF.

The chain has TRBV6-5 and TRBJ2-1; 8 bases fit TRBD2. Germline values: CDR1 MNHEY, CDR2 SVGAGI. V lost 6 bases and J lost 3; bases outside the gene matches: 7. The length of the CDR3 is 15 residues. The CDR3 loop reads CASRRKSGGYNEQFF. CDR3 bases: TGTGCCAGCAGAAGAAAGAGCGGGGGCTACAATGAGCAGTTCTTC.

The chain joins TRBV15 to TRBJ2-1, with 7 nucleotides matching TRBD1. V was pared by 2 bases and J by 12 bases, with 1 base of the junction left unmatched. The CDR3 runs 11 residues. CDR1 LNHNV and CDR2 YYDKDF come from the germline V gene (reference sequence). In DNA form, the CDR3 reads TGTGCCACCAGCAGACACAGGGGGCAGTTCTTC. Protein sequence: CATSRHRGQFF.

This chain links TRBV19 with TRBJ1-2; D remains unclear. Per the germline V gene, CDR1 is LNHDA and CDR2 is SQIVND (reference sequence). V lost 7 bases and J lost 3, with 15 bases in between. The CDR3 has 14 amino acids. As DNA, the CDR3 is TGTGCCAGTACCAATGACGGGGATTACTATGGCTACACCTTC. Residues: CASTNDGDYYGYTF.

The chain uses TRBV12-3 or TRBV12-4 and TRBJ1-1, with D tentatively TRBD1 (6 bases). The V and J ends lost 7 bases and 3 bases respectively, with 12 bases between them. This CDR3 spans 13 amino acids. For the CDR3, the DNA is TGTGCCAGCATACAGGGAAGTTACACTGAAGCTTTCTTT. Translation gives CASIQGSYTEAFF.

The genes are TRBV6-5 and TRBJ1-2, with 8 bases identical to TRBD1. With V trimmed by 5 bases and J by 4 bases, 3 bases remained unmatched. Per the germline V gene, CDR1 is MNHEY and CDR2 is SVGAGI. There are 13 residues in the CDR3. In DNA, the CDR3 is TGTGCCAGCAGTAAGGGACAGGTCTATGGCTACACCTTC. Protein sequence: CASSKGQVYGYTF.

CDR3 DNA: TGTGCCAGCTCACCGGCGGACACGAACTATGGCTACACCTTC. This gives the protein CASSPADTNYGYTF. The genes are TRBV18 and TRBJ1-2, with TRBD1 as a possible D gene (5 bases). V was pared by 3 bases and J by 2 bases, with 10 bases between. CDR1 KGHSH and CDR2 LQKENI come from the germline V gene. This CDR3 comprises 14 residues.

This clone occurred once. The chain carries TRBV2 and TRBJ2-1; no definite D call. V was trimmed by 4 bases and J by 10 bases, leaving 8 bases between them. The CDR3 is 11 residues long. Looked up from germline, CDR1 is SNHLY and CDR2 is FYNNEI. CDR3 coding DNA: TGTGCCAGCAGTGTGGCGGAAGAGCAGTTCTTC. As protein: CASSVAEEQFF.

This rearrangement joins TRBV4-1 to TRBJ2-3, with TRBD2 identical over 16 bases. After removal of 0 bases from V and 3 bases from J, the junction contained 15 bases not matched to a gene. Germline V gene data show CDR1 as MGHRA and CDR2 as YSYEKL. CDR3 length: 22 residues. This CDR3 reads CASSQDHAGTSGRVGGTDTQYF. The DNA of the CDR3 is TGCGCCAGCAGCCAAGATCACGCCGGGACTAGCGGGAGGGTTGGGGGGACAGATACGCAGTATTTT.